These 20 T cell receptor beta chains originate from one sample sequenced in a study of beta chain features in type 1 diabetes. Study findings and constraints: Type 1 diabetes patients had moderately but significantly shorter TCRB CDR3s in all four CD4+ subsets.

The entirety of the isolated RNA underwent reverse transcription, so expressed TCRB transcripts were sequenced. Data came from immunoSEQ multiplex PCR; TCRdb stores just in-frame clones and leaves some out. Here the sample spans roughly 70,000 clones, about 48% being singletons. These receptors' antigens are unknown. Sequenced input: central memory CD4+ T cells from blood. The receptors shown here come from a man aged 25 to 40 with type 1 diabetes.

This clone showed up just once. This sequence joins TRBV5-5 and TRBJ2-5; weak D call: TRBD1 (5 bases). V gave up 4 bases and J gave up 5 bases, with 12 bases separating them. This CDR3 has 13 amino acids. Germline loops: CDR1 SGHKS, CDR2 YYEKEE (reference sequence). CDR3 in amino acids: CASSPQVGETQYF. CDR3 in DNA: TGTGCCAGCAGCCCACAGGTTGGGGAGACCCAGTACTTC.

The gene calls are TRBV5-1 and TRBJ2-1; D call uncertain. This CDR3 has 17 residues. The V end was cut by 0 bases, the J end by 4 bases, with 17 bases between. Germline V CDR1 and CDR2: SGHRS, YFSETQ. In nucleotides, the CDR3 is TGCGCCAGCAGCTTGGCCCAGGTCTCCCCCGTTTACAATGAGCAGTTCTTC. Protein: CASSLAQVSPVYNEQFF.

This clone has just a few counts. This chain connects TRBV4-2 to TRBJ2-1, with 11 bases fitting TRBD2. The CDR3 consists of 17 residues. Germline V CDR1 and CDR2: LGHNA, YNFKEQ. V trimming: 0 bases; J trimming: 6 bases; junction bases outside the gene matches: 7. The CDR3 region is CASSQDTSGGVFNEQFF. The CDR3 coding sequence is TGTGCCAGCAGCCAAGATACTAGCGGGGGTGTATTCAATGAGCAGTTCTTC.

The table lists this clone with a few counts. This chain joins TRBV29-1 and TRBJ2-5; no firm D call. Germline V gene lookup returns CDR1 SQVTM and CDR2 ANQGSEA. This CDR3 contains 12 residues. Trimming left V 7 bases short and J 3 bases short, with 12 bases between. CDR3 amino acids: CSAARQKETQYF. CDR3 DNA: TGCAGCGCCGCCCGTCAGAAAGAGACCCAGTACTTC.

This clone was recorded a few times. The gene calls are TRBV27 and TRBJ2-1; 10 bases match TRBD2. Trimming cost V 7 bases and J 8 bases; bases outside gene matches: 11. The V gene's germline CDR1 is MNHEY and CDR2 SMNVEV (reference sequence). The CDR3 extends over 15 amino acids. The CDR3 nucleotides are TGTGCCAGCACTTCACCGGCTAGCGGGAGCTATGAGCAGTTCTTC. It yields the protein CASTSPASGSYEQFF.

The DNA of the CDR3 is TGTGCCAGCAGTTCGGGTCGACTGGGTGAGCAGTTCTTC. This encodes CASSSGRLGEQFF. This sequence joins TRBV27 and TRBJ2-1; D unclear. In germline, CDR1 is MNHEY, CDR2 SMNVEV (reference sequence). The CDR3 has 13 residues. The V gene lost 4 bases and the J gene lost 9 bases, with 13 bases spanning the gap.

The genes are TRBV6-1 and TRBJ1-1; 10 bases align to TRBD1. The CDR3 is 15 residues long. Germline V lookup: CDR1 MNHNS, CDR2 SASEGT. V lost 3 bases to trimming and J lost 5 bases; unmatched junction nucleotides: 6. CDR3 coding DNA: TGTGCCAGCAGTGACCGACAGGGGGCCGTAACTGAAGCTTTCTTT. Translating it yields CASSDRQGAVTEAFF.

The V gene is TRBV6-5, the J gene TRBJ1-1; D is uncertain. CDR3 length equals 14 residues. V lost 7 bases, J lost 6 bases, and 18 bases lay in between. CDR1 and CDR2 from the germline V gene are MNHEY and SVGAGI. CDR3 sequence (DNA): TGTGCCAGCATCTCTACCGGGGTTCGCGCTGAAGCTTTCTTT. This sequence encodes CASISTGVRAEAFF.

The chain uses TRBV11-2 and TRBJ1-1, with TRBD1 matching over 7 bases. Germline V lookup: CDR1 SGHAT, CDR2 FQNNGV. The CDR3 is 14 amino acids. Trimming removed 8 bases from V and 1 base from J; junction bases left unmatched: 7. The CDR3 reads CASSSGTENTEAFF. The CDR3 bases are TGTGCCAGCTCTTCCGGGACAGAGAACACTGAAGCTTTCTTT.

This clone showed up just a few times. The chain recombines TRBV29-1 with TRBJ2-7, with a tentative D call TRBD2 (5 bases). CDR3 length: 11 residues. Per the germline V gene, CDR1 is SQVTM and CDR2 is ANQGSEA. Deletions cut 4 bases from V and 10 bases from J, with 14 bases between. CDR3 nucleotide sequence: TGCAGCGTTGGGGTGAGCGGTATACAGTACTTC. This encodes CSVGVSGIQYF.

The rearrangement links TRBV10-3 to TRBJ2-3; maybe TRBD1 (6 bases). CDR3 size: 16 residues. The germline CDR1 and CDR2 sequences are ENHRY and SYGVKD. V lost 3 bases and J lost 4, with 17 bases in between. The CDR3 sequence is CAISDVQGGSSDTQYF. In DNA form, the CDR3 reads TGTGCCATCAGTGATGTACAGGGTGGTAGTTCAGATACGCAGTATTTT.

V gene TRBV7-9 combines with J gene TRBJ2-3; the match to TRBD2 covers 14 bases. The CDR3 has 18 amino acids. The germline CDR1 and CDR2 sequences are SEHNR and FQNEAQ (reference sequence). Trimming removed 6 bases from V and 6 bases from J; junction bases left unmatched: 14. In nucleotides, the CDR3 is TGTGCCAGCAGTCCCCCCGCGGGACTAGCGGGAGAATCGGATACGCAGTATTTT. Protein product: CASSPPAGLAGESDTQYF.

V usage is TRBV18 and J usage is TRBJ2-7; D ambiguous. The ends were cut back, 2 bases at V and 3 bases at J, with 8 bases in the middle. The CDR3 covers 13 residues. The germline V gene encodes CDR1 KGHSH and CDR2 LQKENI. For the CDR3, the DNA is TGTGCCAGCTCACCAGCCGGAGACTACGAGCAGTACTTC. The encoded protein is CASSPAGDYEQYF.

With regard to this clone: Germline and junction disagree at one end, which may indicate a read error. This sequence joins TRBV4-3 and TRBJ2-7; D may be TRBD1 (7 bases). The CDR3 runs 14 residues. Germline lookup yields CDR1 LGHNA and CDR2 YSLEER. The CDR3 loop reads CTSSQGLRGVEQYF. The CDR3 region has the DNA TGCACCAGCAGCCAAGGTCTCAGGGGGGTCGAGCAGTACTTC.

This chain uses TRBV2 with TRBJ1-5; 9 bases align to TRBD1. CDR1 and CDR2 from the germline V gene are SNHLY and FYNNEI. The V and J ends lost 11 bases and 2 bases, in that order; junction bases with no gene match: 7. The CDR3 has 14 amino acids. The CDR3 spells CAVGTGKGNQPQHF. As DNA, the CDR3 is TGTGCCGTCGGGACAGGGAAGGGCAATCAGCCCCAGCATTTT.

Written as DNA, the CDR3 is TGTGCCAGCAGCTTGGTCGCGGGGGGAGATACGCAGTATTTT. Translating gives CASSLVAGGDTQYF. V usage is TRBV7-2 and J usage is TRBJ2-3; 8 nucleotides line up with TRBD2. This CDR3 comprises 14 residues. Germline CDR1 reads SGHTA; CDR2 reads FQGNSA. The trim removed 3 bases at V and 5 bases at J, leaving 4 bases unmatched.

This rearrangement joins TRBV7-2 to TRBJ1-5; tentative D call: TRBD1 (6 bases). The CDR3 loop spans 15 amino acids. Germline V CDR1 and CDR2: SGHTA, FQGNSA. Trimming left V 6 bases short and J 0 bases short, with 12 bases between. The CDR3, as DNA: TGTGCCAGCAGTCGGGACATTCTTAGCAATCAGCCCCAGCATTTT. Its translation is CASSRDILSNQPQHF.

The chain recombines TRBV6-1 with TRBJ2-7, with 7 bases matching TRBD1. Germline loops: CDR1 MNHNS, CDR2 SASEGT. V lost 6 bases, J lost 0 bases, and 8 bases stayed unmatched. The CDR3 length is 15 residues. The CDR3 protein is CASRVPTGSSYEQYF. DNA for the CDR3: TGTGCCAGCAGGGTCCCGACAGGGAGCTCCTACGAGCAGTACTTC.

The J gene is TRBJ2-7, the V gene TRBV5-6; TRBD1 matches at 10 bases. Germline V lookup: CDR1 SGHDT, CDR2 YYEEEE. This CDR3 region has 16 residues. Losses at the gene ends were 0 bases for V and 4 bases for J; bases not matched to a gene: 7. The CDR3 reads CASSLAGTGASYEQYF. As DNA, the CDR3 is TGTGCCAGCAGCTTGGCCGGGACAGGGGCCTCTTACGAGCAGTACTTC. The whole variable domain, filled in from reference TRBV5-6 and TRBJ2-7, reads DAGVTQSPTHLIKTRGQQVTLRCSPKSGHDTVSWYQQALGQGPQFIFQYYEEEERQRGNFPDRFSGHQFPNYSSELNVNALLLGDSALYLCASSLAGTGASYEQYFGPGTRLTVT.

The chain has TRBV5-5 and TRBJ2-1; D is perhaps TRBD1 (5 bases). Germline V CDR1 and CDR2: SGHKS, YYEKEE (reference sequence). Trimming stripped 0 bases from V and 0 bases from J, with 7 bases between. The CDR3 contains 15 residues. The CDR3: CASSLGGFSYNEQFF. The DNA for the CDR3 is TGTGCCAGCAGCTTGGGGGGCTTCTCCTACAATGAGCAGTTCTTC.